Below are 14 T cell receptor beta chains sequenced from a single sample in a study of shared clonotypes between healthy human individuals. TCRdb's copy holds only in-frame clones and misses some; the assay was immunoSEQ multiplex PCR. The table includes 1.4 million to 1.5 million clones, about 96% detected once. Sequencing was performed on naive CD4+ T cells sorted from blood. Indicated subset: CD45RA+ positively selected. The receptor set was obtained from a man between 25 and 39 years old in good health.

The rearrangement links TRBV9 to TRBJ2-1; D perhaps matches TRBD1 (5 bases). The V end lost 0 bases, the J end lost 1 base, and 14 bases lay between the germline ends. Germline V gene data show CDR1 as SGDLS and CDR2 as YYNGEE. The CDR3 extends over 17 amino acids. CDR3 nucleotide sequence: TGTGCCAGCAGCGTAGGAAACTTAGGACAATCCTACAATGAGCAGTTCTTC. It is translated as CASSVGNLGQSYNEQFF.

A single count supports this clone. The V gene is TRBV6-5, the J gene TRBJ2-7; unclear D gene. Germline-derived CDR1 and CDR2 are MNHEY and SVGAGI. This CDR3 contains 15 residues. The germline V and J ends were trimmed by 2 bases and 3 bases, with 14 bases remaining between them. The chain's CDR3 is CASSYTHSGIYEQYF. DNA for the CDR3: TGTGCCAGCAGTTACACACATTCGGGTATCTACGAGCAGTACTTC.

The chain is built from TRBV11-2 and TRBJ2-7; 10 nucleotides align to TRBD2. The V and J ends lost 6 bases and 5 bases, in that order; junction bases with no gene match: 10. The CDR3 runs to 15 residues. The germline V gene encodes CDR1 SGHAT and CDR2 FQNNGV. DNA of the CDR3: TGTGCCAGCAGACCCAGGACTAGCGGTGGAGACGAGCAGTACTTC. As protein: CASRPRTSGGDEQYF.

J is TRBJ2-1 and V is TRBV29-1, with D perhaps assigned TRBD1 or TRBD2 (5 bases each). V lost 4 bases, J lost 0 bases, and 19 bases lay in between. The CDR3 is 17 residues long. The germline CDR1 and CDR2 sequences are SQVTM and ANQGSEA. The DNA of the CDR3 is TGCAGCGTTGCGATTGGGACGGGGCCGATCTCCTACAATGAGCAGTTCTTC. Residues: CSVAIGTGPISYNEQFF.

The V and J genes are TRBV28 and TRBJ2-7; weak D call: TRBD2 (6 bases). Germline loops: CDR1 MDHEN, CDR2 SYDVKM. The CDR3 runs to 13 residues. Deletions cut 6 bases from V and 0 bases from J, with 9 bases between. The CDR3 reads CASRSGSSYEQYF. CDR3 nucleotide sequence: TGTGCCAGCAGATCCGGGAGCTCCTACGAGCAGTACTTC.

This chain uses TRBV5-5 with TRBJ2-5; no clear D gene. Germline-derived CDR1 and CDR2 are SGHKS and YYEKEE (reference sequence). The CDR3 has 15 amino acids. Trimming left V 1 base short and J 2 bases short, with 12 bases between. The DNA of the CDR3 is TGTGCCAGCAGCTTGACCAGACGAAAACAAGAGACCCAGTACTTC. It yields the protein CASSLTRRKQETQYF. Complete variable domain (other parts from reference TRBV5-5 and TRBJ2-5): DAGVTQSPTHLIKTRGQQVTLRCSPISGHKSVSWYQQVLGQGPQFIFQYYEKEERGRGNFPDRFSARQFPNYSSELNVNALLLGDSALYLCASSLTRRKQETQYFGPGTRLLVL.

V and J are TRBV5-4 and TRBJ2-1, with TRBD2 identical over 15 bases. Trimming took 4 bases from V and 0 from J; bases not matched to a gene: 5. CDR3 length: 18 residues. Germline CDR1 reads SGHNT; CDR2 reads YYREEE (reference sequence). CDR3 sequence: CASSGGLAGGASYNEQFF. The CDR3 nucleotides read TGTGCCAGCAGCGGGGGACTAGCGGGAGGAGCCTCCTACAATGAGCAGTTCTTC.

The chain combines TRBV28 with TRBJ2-5; no clear D. This CDR3 has 14 residues. V dropped 7 bases and J dropped 5 bases, with 17 bases sitting between them. Germline V gene sequence: CDR1 MDHEN, CDR2 SYDVKM. The CDR3 DNA is TGTGCCAGCAAGATGTCGGGCGTGTCGGAGACCCAGTACTTC. Protein product: CASKMSGVSETQYF.

V gene TRBV7-9 combines with J gene TRBJ2-5; D uncertain. The length of the CDR3 is 14 residues. V gave up 1 base and J gave up 1 base, with 7 bases separating them. Germline V lookup: CDR1 SEHNR, CDR2 FQNEAQ (reference sequence). CDR3: CASSLDVTQETQYF. DNA of the CDR3: TGTGCCAGCAGCTTAGATGTCACCCAAGAGACCCAGTACTTC.

The chain links TRBV5-4 to TRBJ1-1; 9 bases fit TRBD1. Germline V gene data show CDR1 as SGHNT and CDR2 as YYREEE (reference sequence). V trimming: 5 bases; J trimming: 5 bases; junction bases outside the gene matches: 13. This CDR3 contains 16 residues. The CDR3 DNA reads as TGTGCCAGCAGTCCCGGGACAGGGTTTGAGGCGACTGAAGCTTTCTTT. Translated, it gives CASSPGTGFEATEAFF.

Here the CDR3 DNA reads TGTGCCATCATGCAGGACCCCGCGGGCTACGAGCAGTACTTC. It is translated as CAIMQDPAGYEQYF. This rearrangement joins TRBV10-3 to TRBJ2-7, with a possible D match to TRBD2 (5 bases). This CDR3 is built from 14 residues. The ends were cut back, 7 bases at V and 3 bases at J, with 16 bases in the middle. CDR1 ENHRY and CDR2 SYGVKD come from the germline V gene.

This chain connects TRBV6-1 to TRBJ1-3; 9 bases align to TRBD1. The CDR3 has 15 residues. CDR1 and CDR2 from the germline V gene are MNHNS and SASEGT. The V and J ends lost 5 bases and 2 bases, in that order; junction bases with no gene match: 4. In DNA, the CDR3 is TGTGCCAGCAGTTCGCGGACAGGGGCTGGAAACACCATATATTTT. This sequence encodes CASSSRTGAGNTIYF.

The genes are TRBV14 and TRBJ2-7; D is undetermined. Looked up from germline, CDR1 is SGHDN and CDR2 is FVKESK. With 1 base removed from V and 2 bases from J, the gap between germline ends came to 9 bases. CDR3 length: 14 amino acids. CDR3 in amino acids: CASSQVARAYEQYF. The CDR3 DNA reads as TGTGCCAGCAGCCAAGTAGCAAGGGCCTACGAGCAGTACTTC.

The chain uses TRBV5-1 and TRBJ1-3; no definite D call. Trimming took off 6 bases at V and 0 bases at J, with 7 bases between the two ends. CDR3 size: 13 residues. Germline V gene data show CDR1 as SGHRS and CDR2 as YFSETQ. CDR3 protein: CASKSGSGNTIYF. The CDR3 DNA follows: TGCGCCAGCAAATCCGGCTCTGGAAACACCATATATTTT.